These 18 T cell receptor beta chains were sequenced from one sample in a study of T-cell reconstitution after alpha-beta-depleted transplantation in children listed by TCRdb under 2016. Receptor libraries were prepared by PCR. The instrument given in TCRdb is Illumina HiSeq 2500. Molecular barcoding was employed in the preparation of TCR libraries, with unique molecular identifiers being used to normalize TCRbeta repertoire quantification. The public sequencing data were trimmed at Q25 with fastp and processed into clonotypes with MiXCR by TCRdb, which kept only in-frame beta chains. Under each unique CDR3 protein, matching rows form one entry showing the most common genes and DNA. This sample is represented by about 230,000 distinct CDR3 sequences; 7.5% to 10% of them were singletons. Approximately 5% of the sample is taken by the ten largest. The sequencing here drew on PBMCs from the stem cell graft donor, taken from the stem cell graft. Every receptor here comes from a human donor who donated a stem cell graft to a child with SCID.

This clonotype was recorded many times. The chain couples TRBV5-1 to TRBJ2-3; D may be TRBD2 (6 bases). The CDR3 is made up of 14 amino acids. The germline CDR1 and CDR2 sequences are SGHRS and YFSETQ. The germline V and J ends were trimmed by 8 bases and 4 bases, with 17 bases remaining between them. The CDR3 DNA reads as TGCGCCAGTACCAGGGACTCCCCCCCAGATACGCAGTATTTT. Translation: CASTRDSPPDTQYF.

Many counts were recorded for this clonotype. The chain links TRBV9 to TRBJ1-6, with a tentative D call TRBD1 (5 bases). V was shortened by 1 base and J by 8 bases, with 13 bases between the two germline ends. The CDR3 totals 15 residues. Germline V gives CDR1 SGDLS, CDR2 YYNGEE. As DNA, the CDR3 is TGTGCCAGCAGCGTAACCGGGACCCTTGATTCACCCCTCCACTTT. Amino acid sequence: CASSVTGTLDSPLHF.

This clonotype was observed many times. V gene TRBV12-3 or TRBV12-4 combines with J gene TRBJ2-1; perhaps TRBD1 as D (6 bases). This CDR3 spans 14 amino acids. V was cut by 7 bases and J by 0 bases, with 10 bases left in between. The CDR3 DNA reads TGTGCCAGCACCCAAGGGGGCTCCTACAATGAGCAGTTCTTC. This gives the protein CASTQGGSYNEQFF.

At least ten counts were recorded for this clonotype. The chain combines TRBV5-6 with TRBJ2-7; 16 bases match TRBD2. Germline V gene lookup returns CDR1 SGHDT and CDR2 YYEEEE. The V and J ends lost 4 bases and 2 bases, in that order; junction bases with no gene match: 9. The CDR3 sequence is 18 residues long. The CDR3: CASSQTGTSGGATYEQYF. CDR3 bases: TGTGCCAGCAGCCAGACCGGGACTAGCGGGGGGGCCACCTACGAGCAGTACTTC.

At least ten counts were recorded for this clonotype. This chain uses TRBV12-3 or TRBV12-4 with TRBJ2-7; D is unresolved. The CDR3 is 11 amino acids. V was pared by 3 bases and J by 3 bases, with 3 bases between. The CDR3 sequence is CASSFFYEQYF. DNA for the CDR3: TGTGCCAGCAGTTTCTTCTACGAGCAGTACTTC.

This clonotype was observed at least ten times. CDR3 sequence (DNA): TGTGCCAGCTCACCCGAGCTCTCGGAGACCCAGTACTTC. Protein: CASSPELSETQYF. This sequence joins TRBV18 and TRBJ2-5; D is uncertain. V lost 3 bases to trimming and J lost 5 bases, with 10 bases between them. The CDR3 covers 13 residues. Germline V gives CDR1 KGHSH, CDR2 LQKENI. The full variable domain, completed using reference TRBV18 and TRBJ2-5, is NAGVMQNPRHLVRRRGQEARLRCSPMKGHSHVYWYRQLPEEGLKFMVYLQKENIIDESGMPKERFSAEFPKEGPSILRIQQVVRGDSAAYFCASSPELSETQYFGPGTRLLVL.

This clonotype was counted ten times or more. The V gene is TRBV7-9, the J gene TRBJ2-3, with TRBD2 as a possible D gene (5 bases). CDR1 and CDR2 (germline): SEHNR, FQNEAQ (reference sequence). CDR3 size: 13 residues. Between the trimmed V and J ends, which lost 4 bases and 5 bases, there was a span of 10 bases. The CDR3 sequence: CASSSLGEDTQYF. The CDR3 nucleotides read TGTGCCAGCAGCTCTCTCGGGGAAGATACGCAGTATTTT.

This clonotype was recorded many times. The V gene is TRBV7-8, the J gene TRBJ2-1; TRBD2 matches 11 bases. The germline CDR1 and CDR2 sequences are SGHVS and FQNEAQ. V lost 4 bases, J lost 4 bases, and 6 bases stayed unmatched. The CDR3 runs to 16 residues. The CDR3 loop reads CASSSGRLAGYNEQFF. CDR3 sequence (DNA): TGTGCCAGCAGCTCCGGAAGACTAGCGGGATACAATGAGCAGTTCTTC. The variable domain in full, completed from reference TRBV7-8 and TRBJ2-1, reads GAGVSQSPRYKVAKRGQDVALRCDPISGHVSLFWYQQALGQGPEFLTYFQNEAQLDKSGLPSDRFFAERPEGSVSTLKIQRTQQEDSAVYLCASSSGRLAGYNEQFFGPGTRLTVL.

At least ten counts were recorded for this clonotype. The V call is TRBV20-1, the J call TRBJ2-4; 7 positions agree with TRBD1. Germline CDR1 reads DFQATT; CDR2 reads SNEGSKA (reference sequence). V shed 5 bases, J shed 1 base, and the junction held 8 bases outside the gene matches. The CDR3 runs 15 residues. The CDR3 protein is CSAYRVQGAKNIQYF. CDR3 nucleotides: TGCAGTGCTTATCGAGTACAGGGGGCCAAAAACATTCAGTACTTC.

This clonotype has a count of ten or more. The J gene is TRBJ2-3, the V gene TRBV15, with D tentatively TRBD2 (5 bases). CDR1 LNHNV and CDR2 YYDKDF come from the germline V gene (reference sequence). V was pared by 5 bases and J by 5 bases, with 8 bases between. This CDR3 has 12 residues. CDR3 region: CATSDRGDTQYF. The CDR3 DNA sequence: TGTGCCACCAGCGACCGGGGAGATACGCAGTATTTT.

This clonotype was seen repeatedly, ten times or more. Written as DNA, the CDR3 is TGTGCCAGCAGCAGCCGCCGGGACAGGGTTGGAGGCTCCTATAATTCACCCCTCCACTTT. Its protein product is CASSSRRDRVGGSYNSPLHF. The chain combines TRBV4-2 with TRBJ1-6, with 9 bases identical to TRBD1. Germline values: CDR1 LGHNA, CDR2 YNFKEQ. V lost 5 bases and J lost 0; bases outside the gene matches: 14. This CDR3 region has 20 residues.

Comments on this clonotype: A much larger clonotype is one base distant, so this may be a read error. The rearrangement links TRBV12-3 or TRBV12-4 to TRBJ1-1, with 7 bases that match TRBD1. CDR3 size: 14 residues. The CDR3 is CANSRLAGGTEAFF. In DNA form, the CDR3 reads TGTGCCAACAGTCGCCTCGCAGGGGGCACTGAAGCTTTCTTT.

This clonotype has ten or more counts. The chain is built from TRBV28 and TRBJ2-1, with D unclear. Per the germline V gene, CDR1 is MDHEN and CDR2 is SYDVKM. The CDR3 has 13 residues. Trimming took 7 bases from V and 0 from J, leaving 7 bases between them. CDR3 nucleotide sequence: TGTGCCAGCATTTCTAGCTCCTACAATGAGCAGTTCTTC. Its translation: CASISSSYNEQFF.

This clonotype was detected many times. V usage is TRBV18 and J usage is TRBJ2-7, with D possibly matching TRBD2 (5 bases). Trimming cost V 0 bases and J 3 bases, with 15 bases left between them. The CDR3 totals 16 residues. Germline loops: CDR1 KGHSH, CDR2 LQKENI. The CDR3 loop is CASSPPGSYRDYEQYF. CDR3 in DNA: TGTGCCAGCTCACCACCGGGCTCTTACCGGGACTACGAGCAGTACTTC.

This clonotype was picked up many times. V usage is TRBV20-1 and J usage is TRBJ2-7; no clear D gene. Between the trimmed V and J ends, which lost 3 bases and 2 bases, there was a span of 5 bases. The length of the CDR3 is 11 residues. Germline CDR1 and CDR2: DFQATT and SNEGSKA (reference sequence). The DNA of the CDR3 is TGCAGTGCTAGCCAGCCCTACGAGCAGTACTTC. It is translated as CSASQPYEQYF.

The sample holds a few counts of this clonotype. This chain joins TRBV10-3 and TRBJ2-2; TRBD2 agrees at 10 bases. The CDR3 has 17 amino acids. Looked up from germline, CDR1 is ENHRY and CDR2 is SYGVKD. J was trimmed by 2 bases and V by 6 bases; bases with no gene match: 9. The CDR3 DNA follows: TGTGCCATCAGCCCTCAAGCTAGCGGGGGAAACACCGGGGAGCTGTTTTTT. It yields the protein CAISPQASGGNTGELFF.

This clonotype was recorded many times. The chain recombines TRBV18 with TRBJ2-1; D remains unclear. Trimming shortened V by 0 bases and J by 0 bases, and 15 bases separated the two germline ends. The CDR3 sequence is 18 residues long. Germline V gene data show CDR1 as KGHSH and CDR2 as LQKENI. This CDR3 is CASSPPDVAPSSYNEQFF. The CDR3 DNA follows: TGTGCCAGCTCACCACCGGACGTGGCTCCGAGCTCCTACAATGAGCAGTTCTTC.

This clonotype was detected many times. This chain links TRBV12-3 or TRBV12-4 with TRBJ2-7, with 9 bases that match TRBD1. The CDR3 is 14 residues long. Trimming cost V 3 bases and J 4 bases; bases outside gene matches: 4. The CDR3 region has the DNA TGTGCCAGCAGTTTCTGGACAGGGGCTTACGAGCAGTACTTC. Its protein product is CASSFWTGAYEQYF.